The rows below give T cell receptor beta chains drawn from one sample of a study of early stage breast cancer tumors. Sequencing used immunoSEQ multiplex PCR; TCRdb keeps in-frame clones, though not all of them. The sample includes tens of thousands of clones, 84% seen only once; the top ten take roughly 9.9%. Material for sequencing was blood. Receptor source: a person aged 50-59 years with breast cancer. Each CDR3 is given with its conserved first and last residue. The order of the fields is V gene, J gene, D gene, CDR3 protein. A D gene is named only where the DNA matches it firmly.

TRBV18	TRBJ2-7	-	CASSPPQTYEQYF
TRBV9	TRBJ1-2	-	CASSVEAGGYGYTF
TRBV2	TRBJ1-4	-	CASKNGRNEKLFF
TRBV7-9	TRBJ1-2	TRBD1	CASTQGGLEVYGYTF
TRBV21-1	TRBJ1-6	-	CASSYGGNPLHF
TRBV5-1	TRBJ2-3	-	CASRGPGLGTDTQYF
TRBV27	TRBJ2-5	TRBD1	CASRLLTTGGVETQYF
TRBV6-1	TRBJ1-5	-	CASSERAFFSNQPQHF
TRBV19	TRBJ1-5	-	CASSIGGTTNQPQHF
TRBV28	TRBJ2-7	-	CASSPAGAYEQYF
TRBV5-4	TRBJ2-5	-	CATGAGTQETQYF
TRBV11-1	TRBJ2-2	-	CASSLAREANTGELFF
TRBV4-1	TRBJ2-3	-	CASSQDWRVSTDTQYF
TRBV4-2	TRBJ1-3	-	CASSHSGESGNTIYF
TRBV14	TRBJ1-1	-	CASSLGQNTEAFF
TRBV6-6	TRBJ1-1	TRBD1	CASTPTGITEAFF
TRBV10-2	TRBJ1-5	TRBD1	CASRSGQGFQPQHF
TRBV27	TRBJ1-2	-	CASGENYGYTF
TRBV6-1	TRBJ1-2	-	CASDRDYGYTF
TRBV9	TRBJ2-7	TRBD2	CASSAGSGGAYEQYF
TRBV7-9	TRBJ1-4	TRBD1	CASSFGTGGRNNEKLFF
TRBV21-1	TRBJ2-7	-	CASSRLTGQGFYEQYF
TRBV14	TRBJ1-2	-	CASSQVSGGTGYTF
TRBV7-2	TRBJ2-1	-	CASSLGASYYNEQFF
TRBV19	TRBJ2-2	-	CASKGYPVTGELFF
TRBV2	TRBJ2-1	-	CASSDSSRNEQFF
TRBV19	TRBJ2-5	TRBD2	CASKPSGDFSTQYF
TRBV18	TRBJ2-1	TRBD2	CASSAIRTSGQGNEQFF
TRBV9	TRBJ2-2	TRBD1	CASSDWTGLTGELFF
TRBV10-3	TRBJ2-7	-	CAISPFSDEQYF
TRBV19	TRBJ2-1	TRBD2	CASGSGRGQEQFF
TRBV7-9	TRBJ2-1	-	CASSPQSNEQFF
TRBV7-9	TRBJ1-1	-	CASSPTNTEAFF
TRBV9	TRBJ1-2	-	CASSPQSQGNFYGYTF
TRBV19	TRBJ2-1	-	CASCDAKPMDNEQFF
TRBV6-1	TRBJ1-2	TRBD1	CASSEVGQGAILYGYTF
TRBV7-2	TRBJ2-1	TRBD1	CASSSQGFSDEQFF